This T cell receptor beta chain was obtained from a study of blood T cell repertoires in COVID-19. Only in-frame clones appear in the TCRdb table, and some are missing; sequencing was by immunoSEQ multiplex PCR. The data contain about 260,000 clones, approximately 85% of them singletons. In germline, CDR1 is MDHEN, CDR2 SYDVKM. The CDR3 is 15 residues long. V lost 5 bases to trimming and J lost 4 bases; unmatched junction nucleotides: 4. Sequenced material: PBMCs or T cells enriched from blood (not recorded which). This clonotype was sampled from a woman aged 50 to 60 who had recovered from COVID-19. The chain couples TRBV28 to TRBJ2-1; 11 positions match TRBD2. The CDR3: CASSGGLAEYNEQFF. The CDR3 DNA reads as TGTGCCAGCAGTGGGGGACTAGCGGAATACAATGAGCAGTTCTTC.